This TCR beta chain was retrieved from a study of blood T cell repertoires in COVID-19. Termini included, the CDR3 measures 18 amino acids. The V gene's germline CDR1 is SGHRS and CDR2 YFSETQ. A word on this clone: It is unclear where the CDR3 begins or ends on the DNA, so no DNA is shown, and the CDR3 is as TCRdb lists it.

Clones were read by immunoSEQ multiplex PCR, and TCRdb kept only the in-frame ones, dropping some. The sample records fewer than 200,000 clones, roughly 87% being singletons. The receptor was isolated from a woman in her forties or fifties with acute or convalescent COVID-19. The chain carries TRBV5-1 and TRBJ2-7; the table gives TRBD1 as D, unverified against the DNA. Sequencing was done on a sample of peripheral blood. CDR3 sequence reads: CASSFGTGTGPSTSEKYF.